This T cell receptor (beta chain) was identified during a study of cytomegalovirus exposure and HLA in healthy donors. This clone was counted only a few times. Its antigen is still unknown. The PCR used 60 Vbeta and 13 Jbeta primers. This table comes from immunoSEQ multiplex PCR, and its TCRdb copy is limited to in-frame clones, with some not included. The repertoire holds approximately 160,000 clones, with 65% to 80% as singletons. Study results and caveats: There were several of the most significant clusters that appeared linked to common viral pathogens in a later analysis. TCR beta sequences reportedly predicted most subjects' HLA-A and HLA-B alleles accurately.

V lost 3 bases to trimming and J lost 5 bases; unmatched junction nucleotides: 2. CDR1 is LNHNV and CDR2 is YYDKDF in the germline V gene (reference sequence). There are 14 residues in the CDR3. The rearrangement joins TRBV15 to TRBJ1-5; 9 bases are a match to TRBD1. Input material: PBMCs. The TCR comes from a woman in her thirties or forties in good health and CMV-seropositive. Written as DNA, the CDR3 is TGTGCCACCAGCAGTGACAGGGGGGATCAGCCCCAGCATTTT. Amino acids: CATSSDRGDQPQHF. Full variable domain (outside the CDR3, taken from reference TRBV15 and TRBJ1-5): DAMVIQNPRYQVTQFGKPVTLSCSQTLNHNVMYWYQQKSSQAPKLLFHYYDKDFNNEADTPDNFQSRRPNTSFCFLDIRSPGLGDTAMYLCATSSDRGDQPQHFGDGTRLSIL.